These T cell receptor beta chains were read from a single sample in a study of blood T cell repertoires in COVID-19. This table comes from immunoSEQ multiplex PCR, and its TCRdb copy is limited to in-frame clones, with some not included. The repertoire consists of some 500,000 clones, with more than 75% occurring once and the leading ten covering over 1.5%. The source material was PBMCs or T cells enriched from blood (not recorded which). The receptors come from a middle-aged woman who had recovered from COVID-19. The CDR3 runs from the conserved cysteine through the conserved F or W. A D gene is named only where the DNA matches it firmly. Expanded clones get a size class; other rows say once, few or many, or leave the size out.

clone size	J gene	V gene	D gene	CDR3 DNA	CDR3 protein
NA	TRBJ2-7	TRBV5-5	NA	TGTGCCAGCACATATCGAGGCAGGGGTGTCGAGCAGTACTTC	CASTYRGRGVEQYF
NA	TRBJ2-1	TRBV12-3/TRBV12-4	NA	TGTGCCAGCATTAACAATTACAATGAGCAGTTCTTC	CASINNYNEQFF
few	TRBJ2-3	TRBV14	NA	TGTGCCAGCAGCCAGAGCCTAGTGGATACGCAGTATTTT	CASSQSLVDTQYF
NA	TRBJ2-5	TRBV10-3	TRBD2	TGTGCCATCAGTGAGTCGGGAGGGGAAGAGACCCAGTACTTC	CAISESGGEETQYF
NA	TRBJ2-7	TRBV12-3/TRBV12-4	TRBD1	TGTGCCAGCAGATCCTACGGCCGGGACAGGCTCCTCTTC	CASRSYGRDRLLF
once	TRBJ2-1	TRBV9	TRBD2	TGTGCCAGCAGCGAGGCGGGAGTGTCCTACAATGAGCAGTTCTTC	CASSEAGVSYNEQFF
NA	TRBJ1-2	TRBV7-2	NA	TGTGCCAGCAGCTTGGAGGGAAACTATGGCTACACCTTC	CASSLEGNYGYTF
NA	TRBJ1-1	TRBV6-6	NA	TGTGCCAGCAGTTCGGAGGGGAACACTGAAGCTTTCTTT	CASSSEGNTEAFF
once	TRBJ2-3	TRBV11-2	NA	TGTGCCAGCAGCCCCCGGTGGGCGAGCACAGATACGCAGTATTTT	CASSPRWASTDTQYF
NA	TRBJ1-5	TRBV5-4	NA	TGTGCCAGCAGCTTGGCCCCCCCAGGGGATACCAATCAGCCCCAGCATTTT	CASSLAPPGDTNQPQHF
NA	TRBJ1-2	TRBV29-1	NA	TGCAGCGTTGCTATTGCGGCGGACTATGGCTACACCTTC	CSVAIAADYGYTF
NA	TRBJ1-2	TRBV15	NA	TGTGCCACCAGCAGAGCCTCCTTAAATGGCTACACCTTC	CATSRASLNGYTF
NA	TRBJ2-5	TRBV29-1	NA	TGCAGCGTCCGAGGACAGCAAGAGACCCAGTACTTC	CSVRGQQETQYF
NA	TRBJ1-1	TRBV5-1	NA	TGCGCCAGCAGCTTTGCAGACTTAAACACTGAAGCTTTCTTT	CASSFADLNTEAFF
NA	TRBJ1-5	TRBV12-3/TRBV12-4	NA	TGTGCCAGCAGTCAGAGTGAGGATCAGCCCCAGCATTTT	CASSQSEDQPQHF
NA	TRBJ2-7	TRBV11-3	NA	TGTGCCAGCAGCTTAAACAGCGGATACTCCTACGAGCAGTACTTC	CASSLNSGYSYEQYF
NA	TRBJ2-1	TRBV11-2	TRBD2	TGTGCCAGCAGCCTTACGGGAGGGAGGCCTTACAATGAGCAGTTCTTC	CASSLTGGRPYNEQFF
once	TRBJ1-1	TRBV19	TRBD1	TGTGCCAGTAGTACCCGGGACAGGGGGCTAACTGAAGCTTTCTTT	CASSTRDRGLTEAFF
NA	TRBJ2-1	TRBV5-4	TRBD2	TGTGCCAGCAGCTTGGAAGGGAGCGGGAGGGCCAGGAATGAGCAGTTCTTC	CASSLEGSGRARNEQFF
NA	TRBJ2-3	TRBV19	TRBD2	TGTGCCAGTAGTATAACTAGCGGGAACCCCACAGATACGCAGTATTTT	CASSITSGNPTDTQYF